This T cell receptor beta chain was recovered during a study of control samples from healthy donors and cancer patients. The assay was immunoSEQ multiplex PCR, and TCRdb's table has in-frame clones only and misses some. The sample lists about 130,000 clones, around 93% seen once, with roughly 7.8% in the top ten. This CDR3 has 13 residues. The V gene lost 3 bases and the J gene lost 5 bases, with 13 bases spanning the gap. The germline gives CDR1 DFQATT, CDR2 SNEGSKA (reference sequence). The chain links TRBV20-1 to TRBJ2-5, with D perhaps TRBD2 (6 bases). This clonotype was sampled from a man younger than 30 in good health. The specimen sequenced was blood. The CDR3 bases are TGCAGTGCTAGTCCAACTAGCACCGAGACCCAGTACTTC. This translates into CSASPTSTETQYF.